A selection of T cell receptor beta chains follows, all from one sample in a study of blood T cell repertoires in COVID-19. Repertoires were generated with immunoSEQ multiplex PCR, while TCRdb's copy carries only in-frame clones and drops some. The table shows tens of thousands of clones, with roughly 90% occurring only once. The sequencing input was peripheral blood. These TCRs come from a man aged 45 to 65 with acute or convalescent COVID-19. The CDR3 runs from the conserved cysteine through the conserved F or W. The D gene is left open where the match is weak. Rows may omit the clone size; those that give it use once, few, many or a size class.

>TRBV6-5|TRBJ1-2|few|.
TGTGCCAGCAGTTACGCAGGTCCAGCTAACTATGGCTACACCTTC
CASSYAGPANYGYTF
>TRBV20-1|TRBJ2-1|.|TRBD1
TGCAGTGCTATTGAGGGACAGGGGAACAATGAGCAGTTCTTC
CSAIEGQGNNEQFF
>TRBV5-1|TRBJ2-7|.|.
TGCGCCAGCAGCCCCGGGACTCTCTCCTACGAGCAGTACTTC
CASSPGTLSYEQYF
>TRBV4-2|TRBJ1-2|.|TRBD1
TGTGCCAGCAGCCAACAAGGACAGGGGCCGTACTATGGCTACACCTTC
CASSQQGQGPYYGYTF
>TRBV2|TRBJ1-1|.|.
TGTGCCAGCAAGGTGGGGCTCATGAACACTGAAGCTTTCTTT
CASKVGLMNTEAFF
>TRBV5-1|TRBJ2-7|.|TRBD2
TGCGCCAGCAGCTTTACTAGCGGGGGGGAGCTGCAGCAGTACTTC
CASSFTSGGELQQYF
>TRBV18|TRBJ2-1|.|.
TGTGCCAGCTCACCGCGAATAGACACGAGCTCCTACAATGAGCAGTTCTTC
CASSPRIDTSSYNEQFF
>TRBV21-1|TRBJ2-3|.|.
TGTGCCAGCAGCAAAAGGCGACAGGGGGCCCGAAAATACACAGATACGCAGTATTTT
CASSKRRQGARKYTDTQYF
>TRBV24-1|TRBJ2-3|.|.
TGTGCCACCAGTGATACGAGGACAGTGACAGATACGCAGTATTTT
CATSDTRTVTDTQYF
>TRBV5-4|TRBJ2-1|.|TRBD1
TGTGCCAGCAGCTTACCGAGACAGGGCAACAATGAGCAGTTCTTC
CASSLPRQGNNEQFF
>TRBV7-3|TRBJ2-1|.|TRBD1
TGTGCCAGCAGCTCATCCGGGACAGGGTTTACTCAGCAGTTCTTC
CASSSSGTGFTQQFF
>TRBV6-5|TRBJ1-6|.|TRBD1
TGTGCCAGCAGTTATAGACAGGGATCACCCCTCCACTTT
CASSYRQGSPLHF
>TRBV6-1|TRBJ2-7|few|.
TGTGCCAGCAGTGAAAGCGCAGCCCGCGTGGGAGGGCAGTACTTC
CASSESAARVGGQYF
>TRBV3-1/TRBV3-2|TRBJ2-1|.|.
TGTGCCAGCAGCCTCATGAGTGGCAATGAGCAGTTCTTC
CASSLMSGNEQFF
>TRBV5-1|TRBJ2-2|.|.
TGCGCCAGCAGCTGGGGGCGCGGCACCGGGGAGCTGTTTTTT
CASSWGRGTGELFF
>TRBV27|TRBJ1-2|few|TRBD1
TGTGCCAGCAGTCCCCTGACAGGGGTTGGCTACACCTTC
CASSPLTGVGYTF
>TRBV7-3|TRBJ1-2|once|TRBD1
TGTGCCAGCAGCCAGACAGGGGGCACTGGTGGCTACACCTTC
CASSQTGGTGGYTF
>TRBV7-9|TRBJ1-1|.|.
TGTGCCAGCAGCTTAGGTCTGGGAGGGTATAATTACACTGAAGCTTTCTTT
CASSLGLGGYNYTEAFF
>TRBV7-2|TRBJ1-6|.|.
TGTGCCAGCAGCTCTAAAGGCGGGGGCGGCTCACCCCTCCACTTT
CASSSKGGGGSPLHF
>TRBV19|TRBJ1-6|.|TRBD1
TGTGCCAGTAGTCTAGGGACAGGGTCGAACTATAATTCACCCCTCCACTTT
CASSLGTGSNYNSPLHF
>TRBV2|TRBJ1-1|.|TRBD1
TGTGCCAGCAGTGACAGGGGGAGTGGCACTGAAGCTTTCTTT
CASSDRGSGTEAFF
>TRBV5-4|TRBJ2-7|.|TRBD1
TGTGCCAGCAGCTCCGGACAGGTTAGGGCCTACGAGCAGTACTTC
CASSSGQVRAYEQYF
>TRBV6-6|TRBJ2-3|.|.
TGTGCCAGCAGTTACCCAGGAGGGGCCTCCACAGATACGCAGTATTTT
CASSYPGGASTDTQYF
>TRBV2|TRBJ2-5|.|.
TGTGCCAGCAGTGAAGGGGCATGGCGAGAGACCCAGTACTTC
CASSEGAWRETQYF
>TRBV30|TRBJ2-2|.|.
TGTGCCTGGACGTTGACAGTCACCGGGGAGCTGTTTTTT
CAWTLTVTGELFF
>TRBV2|TRBJ2-1|.|TRBD1
TGTGCCAGCAGTAGGGACAGAAACAATGAGCAGTTCTTC
CASSRDRNNEQFF
>TRBV7-3|TRBJ2-1|.|.
TGTGCCAGCAGCCGACAGGCCAGCTCCTACAATGAGCAGTTCTTC
CASSRQASSYNEQFF
>TRBV5-6|TRBJ2-3|.|TRBD2
TGTGCCAGCAGCGGTGAGCGGGGGATCACAGATACGCAGTATTTT
CASSGERGITDTQYF
>TRBV27|TRBJ2-3|.|.
TGTGCCAGCACCCTAAGTAGGGGGATACGAGCTAGCACAGATACGCAGTATTTT
CASTLSRGIRASTDTQYF
>TRBV11-2|TRBJ1-1|.|.
TGTGCCAGCAGCGCCAGGGAATCCACTGAAGCTTTCTTT
CASSARESTEAFF
>TRBV9|TRBJ1-1|.|.
TGTGCCAGCAGCGTAGCCGACAGCTCCATGAACACTGAAGCTTTCTTT
CASSVADSSMNTEAFF
>TRBV5-1|TRBJ1-2|.|TRBD1
TGCGCCAGCAGCCCTGGGACAGCAAGTAAAAACTATGGCTACACCTTC
CASSPGTASKNYGYTF
>TRBV25-1|TRBJ1-1|.|.
TGTGCCAGCAGTGCAATACAGGGAAACACTGAAGCTTTCTTT
CASSAIQGNTEAFF
>TRBV21-1|TRBJ2-7|.|.
TGTGCCAGCAAGAAGGACAGGGACTCCTACGAGCAGTACTTC
CASKKDRDSYEQYF
>TRBV7-2|TRBJ1-2|once|.
TGTGCCAGCAGCCCTGGGGGGGGCTACTATGGCTACACCTTC
CASSPGGGYYGYTF
>TRBV2|TRBJ2-5|.|.
TGTGCCAGCAGTGAACCTGGCGGGTCAAAAGAGACCCAGTACTTC
CASSEPGGSKETQYF
>TRBV12-3/TRBV12-4|TRBJ2-1|.|.
TGTGCCAGCAGCCACAGGGCCCGCGAGTTCTTC
CASSHRAREFF